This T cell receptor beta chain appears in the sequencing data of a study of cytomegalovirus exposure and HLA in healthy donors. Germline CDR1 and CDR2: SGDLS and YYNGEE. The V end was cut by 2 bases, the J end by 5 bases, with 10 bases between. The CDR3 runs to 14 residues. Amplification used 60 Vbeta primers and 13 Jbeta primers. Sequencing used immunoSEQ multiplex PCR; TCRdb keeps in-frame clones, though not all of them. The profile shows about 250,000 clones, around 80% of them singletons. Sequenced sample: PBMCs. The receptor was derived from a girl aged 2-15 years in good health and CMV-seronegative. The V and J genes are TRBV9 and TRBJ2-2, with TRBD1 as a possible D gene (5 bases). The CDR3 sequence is CASSVSRTTGELFF. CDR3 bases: TGTGCCAGCAGCGTGTCCAGGACAACCGGGGAGCTGTTTTTT.